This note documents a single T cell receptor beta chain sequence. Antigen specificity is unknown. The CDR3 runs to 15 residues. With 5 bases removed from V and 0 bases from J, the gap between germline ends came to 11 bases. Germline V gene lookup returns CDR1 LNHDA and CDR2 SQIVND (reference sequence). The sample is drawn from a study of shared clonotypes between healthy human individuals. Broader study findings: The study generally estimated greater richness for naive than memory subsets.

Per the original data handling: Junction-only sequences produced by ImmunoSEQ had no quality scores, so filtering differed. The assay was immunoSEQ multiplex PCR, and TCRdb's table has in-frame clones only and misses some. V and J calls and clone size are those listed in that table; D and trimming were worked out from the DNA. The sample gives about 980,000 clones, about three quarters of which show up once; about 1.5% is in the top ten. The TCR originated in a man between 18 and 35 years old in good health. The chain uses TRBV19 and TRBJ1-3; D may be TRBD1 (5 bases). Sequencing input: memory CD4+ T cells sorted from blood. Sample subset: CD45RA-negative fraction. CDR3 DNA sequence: TGTGCCAGTAGTGGGACCATAGGCTCTGGAAACACCATATATTTT. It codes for CASSGTIGSGNTIYF.